This T cell receptor beta chain was captured in a study of cytomegalovirus exposure and HLA in healthy donors. Study-level information: The Caucasian-associated ancestry cluster contained about four fifths of the approximately 400 genotyped donors. The study, taken as a whole, reports: In vitro, a few CMV-associated chains proved specific for CMV antigens. Later on, analysis showed that most CMV-associated TCR beta chains appeared to be HLA-restricted. Certain sequence variants were highly shared and formed a cluster, and this cluster was likely a sequencing artifact.

Both 60 Vbeta primers and 13 Jbeta primers went into the PCR. This table comes from immunoSEQ multiplex PCR, and its TCRdb copy is limited to in-frame clones, with some not included. The table includes some 200,000 clones, around three quarters detected once. Of note for this clone: Its antigen is still unknown.

Per the germline V gene, CDR1 is MNHNS and CDR2 is SASEGT. Trimming cost V 2 bases and J 4 bases, with 13 bases left between them. The CDR3 loop spans 15 amino acids. The origin of this receptor is a boy between 10 and 17 years old in good health and CMV-seronegative. The sequenced sample was PBMCs. The chain carries TRBV6-1 and TRBJ2-3; weak D call: TRBD1 (6 bases). CDR3 bases: TGTGCCAGCAGTGAAACGTGGGGGCTCGCAGATACGCAGTATTTT. Its protein product is CASSETWGLADTQYF.